What follows are 11 T cell receptor beta chains derived from one specimen sequenced in a study of OX40 agonist ivuxolimab in advanced cancers. The library was obtained by the immunoSEQ multiplex PCR assay. This immuneACCESS table, as held by TCRdb, lists in-frame sequences with V and J called but not all clones. Of the missing ones, under half trace to an unresolved V gene in checked studies; the others have no known cause. For this sample there are 75,000 to 100,000 clones; around nine tenths appear just once. The biggest ten clones account for 0.81% of the sample. The source was CD4+ or CD8+ T cells sorted from blood, collected in a trial of the OX40 agonist ivuxolimab. The receptor source for this set is an adult with an advanced solid tumor such as melanoma, head and neck, liver or kidney cancer.

This chain connects TRBV5-1 to TRBJ1-1, with 10 bases matching TRBD1. With 4 bases clipped from V and 6 bases from J, the junction kept 6 bases outside the gene matches. The CDR3 contains 14 residues. CDR1 SGHRS and CDR2 YFSETQ come from the germline V gene. The chain's CDR3 is CASSPQDRGSEAFF. The DNA for the CDR3 is TGCGCCAGCAGCCCGCAGGACAGGGGGTCTGAAGCTTTCTTT.

J is TRBJ1-2 and V is TRBV2, with TRBD1 identical over 7 bases. Germline values: CDR1 SNHLY, CDR2 FYNNEI. After removal of 8 bases from V and 4 bases from J, the junction contained 10 bases not matched to a gene. The CDR3 consists of 14 residues. The CDR3 spells CASLLSGTVYGYTF. CDR3 DNA sequence: TGTGCCAGCCTCCTATCCGGGACAGTCTATGGCTACACCTTC.

V and J are TRBV11-2 and TRBJ2-7, with D perhaps matching TRBD2 (6 bases). Trimming removed 2 bases from V and 0 bases from J, with 14 bases in between. Germline-derived CDR1 and CDR2 are SGHAT and FQNNGV. The CDR3 extends over 16 amino acids. CDR3 region: CASSLPDYRSSYEQYF. CDR3 nucleotide sequence: TGTGCCAGCAGCTTACCGGACTACCGGAGCTCCTACGAGCAGTACTTC.

This chain uses TRBV6-1 with TRBJ1-5; no clear D gene. The length of the CDR3 is 13 residues. Germline CDR1 is MNHNS and CDR2 is SASEGT. The V and J ends lost 6 bases and 0 bases respectively, with 6 bases between them. CDR3 in amino acids: CASRLYSNQPQHF. The CDR3 bases are TGTGCCAGCAGGCTCTATAGCAATCAGCCCCAGCATTTT.

This chain joins TRBV30 and TRBJ1-1; D is uncertain. V was pared by 5 bases and J by 6 bases, with 13 bases between. Germline V gene data show CDR1 as GTSNPN and CDR2 as SVGIG (reference sequence). CDR3 length: 12 amino acids. CDR3 loop: CAWDLQVSEAFF. Written as DNA, the CDR3 is TGTGCCTGGGACCTGCAAGTCTCTGAAGCTTTCTTT.

V and J are TRBV9 and TRBJ1-1; D is perhaps TRBD1 (6 bases). This CDR3 is 14 amino acids long. V was clipped by 4 bases and J by 5 bases, with 15 bases between them. Germline CDR1 SGDLS, CDR2 YYNGEE. This CDR3 reads CASSPRGRGTEAFF. Written as DNA, the CDR3 is TGTGCCAGCAGCCCCCGCGGCAGGGGTACTGAAGCTTTCTTT.

V usage is TRBV7-2 and J usage is TRBJ2-7, with D unclear. V gave up 8 bases and J gave up 0 bases, with 8 bases separating them. CDR3 length equals 12 residues. Germline V gives CDR1 SGHTA, CDR2 FQGNSA. The CDR3 is CASESDSYEQYF. The CDR3 region has the DNA TGTGCCAGCGAAAGTGACTCCTACGAGCAGTACTTC.

V gene TRBV5-1 combines with J gene TRBJ2-2, with D hard to call. The CDR3 runs to 15 residues. Germline loops: CDR1 SGHRS, CDR2 YFSETQ. Trimming took 0 bases from V and 3 from J, leaving 9 bases between them. The CDR3 loop is CASSLEGIYTGELFF. CDR3 nucleotide sequence: TGCGCCAGCAGCTTGGAGGGAATATACACCGGGGAGCTGTTTTTT. The full variable domain, completed using reference TRBV5-1 and TRBJ2-2, is KAGVTQTPRYLIKTRGQQVTLSCSPISGHRSVSWYQQTPGQGLQFLFEYFSETQRNKGNFPGRFSGRQFSNSRSEMNVSTLELGDSALYLCASSLEGIYTGELFFGEGSRLTVL.

The chain uses TRBV5-1 and TRBJ2-7, with TRBD2 matching 8 bases. This CDR3 spans 16 amino acids. Germline CDR1 and CDR2: SGHRS and YFSETQ. The V gene end was trimmed by 0 bases and the J gene end by 0 bases; junction bases not matched to a gene: 5. This chain's CDR3 is CASSLGGRLVSYEQYF. As DNA, the CDR3 is TGCGCCAGCAGCTTGGGCGGGAGGCTAGTCTCCTACGAGCAGTACTTC.

This clone was recorded only once. This chain links TRBV18 with TRBJ1-5; D not certain. The length of the CDR3 is 13 residues. Germline values: CDR1 KGHSH, CDR2 LQKENI. The V end was cut by 3 bases, the J end by 1 base, with 4 bases between. CDR3 DNA: TGTGCCAGCTCACCGGACAGCAATCAGCCCCAGCATTTT. Translated: CASSPDSNQPQHF.

V is TRBV5-1 and J is TRBJ2-3; TRBD2 matches 15 bases. Germline V gene lookup returns CDR1 SGHRS and CDR2 YFSETQ. The CDR3 has 16 amino acids. V was clipped by 4 bases and J by 8 bases; unmatched bases: 8. CDR3 bases: TGCGCCAGCAGCCCAGGACTAGCGGGAGGGCCAGGTACGCAGTATTTT. As protein: CASSPGLAGGPGTQYF. Filled out from reference TRBV5-1 and TRBJ2-3, the complete variable domain reads KAGVTQTPRYLIKTRGQQVTLSCSPISGHRSVSWYQQTPGQGLQFLFEYFSETQRNKGNFPGRFSGRQFSNSRSEMNVSTLELGDSALYLCASSPGLAGGPGTQYFGPGTRLTVL.